The 32 T cell receptor beta chains below all came from one sample that was sequenced in a study of T cell changes during pregnancy in multiple sclerosis. Clones were sequenced by immunoSEQ multiplex PCR, and TCRdb holds only the in-frame ones, with some missing. Among 55,000 to 70,000 clones listed, 85% to 95% were seen once. The specimen comprised CD4+ T cells from peripheral blood mononuclear cells, sampled after pregnancy. The receptors come from a female donor with multiple sclerosis, enrolled in a pregnancy study.

The V call is TRBV28, the J call TRBJ2-3; 7 bases map to TRBD2. The V gene's germline CDR1 is MDHEN and CDR2 SYDVKM. V lost 4 bases and J lost 4; bases outside the gene matches: 5. The CDR3 is made up of 14 amino acids. Here the CDR3 reads CASSSSGTADTQYF. CDR3 in DNA: TGTGCCAGCAGTTCAAGCGGGACCGCAGATACGCAGTATTTT.

The chain employs TRBV2 and TRBJ1-1; 8 positions match TRBD1. The V segment lost 7 bases and the J segment 11 bases; nucleotides outside the gene matches: 15. Germline CDR1 and CDR2: SNHLY and FYNNEI. The CDR3 spans 14 residues. CDR3 sequence: CASTPTGAPAGAFF. The CDR3 DNA is TGTGCCAGCACGCCGACAGGGGCCCCGGCTGGCGCTTTCTTT.

This clone is labeled medium-sized (0.01 to 0.1%). The chain links TRBV6-1 to TRBJ1-5, with D possibly matching TRBD1 (6 bases). V was clipped by 6 bases and J by 9 bases, with 15 bases between them. The CDR3 is 13 amino acids. The germline V gene encodes CDR1 MNHNS and CDR2 SASEGT. CDR3: CASRDSPELPQHF. Written as DNA, the CDR3 is TGTGCCAGCAGGGACAGTCCGGAATTGCCCCAGCATTTT.

The chain is built from TRBV6-6 and TRBJ1-4; 9 bases line up with TRBD1. CDR3 length equals 15 residues. V dropped 4 bases and J dropped 5; count of bases not matched to a gene: 5. Germline V lookup: CDR1 MNHNY, CDR2 SVGAGI (reference sequence). In DNA form, the CDR3 reads TGTGCCAGCAGTTCCGCCGGGACAGGGAATGAAAAACTGTTTTTT. Its translation is CASSSAGTGNEKLFF.

The gene calls are TRBV9 and TRBJ1-2; no firm D call. V was trimmed by 4 bases and J by 2 bases, leaving 12 bases between them. Germline V gene data show CDR1 as SGDLS and CDR2 as YYNGEE. This CDR3 is built from 14 residues. The CDR3 is CASSPRWANYGYTF. The CDR3 nucleotides read TGTGCCAGCAGCCCCCGCTGGGCCAACTATGGCTACACCTTC.

The chain combines TRBV6-6 with TRBJ2-4; 10 bases map to TRBD1. Trimming cost V 0 bases and J 8 bases; bases outside gene matches: 4. CDR1 is MNHNY and CDR2 is SVGAGI in the germline V gene (reference sequence). The CDR3 has 15 amino acids. The CDR3 DNA reads as TGTGCCAGCAGTTACTCCGGGACAGGGGTGGACATTCAGTACTTC. This translates into CASSYSGTGVDIQYF.

The chain combines TRBV14 with TRBJ2-7, with D unresolved. V shed 3 bases and J shed 7 bases, with 7 bases lying between them. Germline CDR1 SGHDN, CDR2 FVKESK. This CDR3 region has 11 residues. CDR3 sequence: CASSQNREQYF. DNA of the CDR3: TGTGCCAGCAGCCAGAACCGGGAGCAGTACTTC.

The CDR3, as DNA: TGTGCCTGGAGTGTAGGTAGCGGGGGCGAGACCCAGTACTTC. Amino acid sequence: CAWSVGSGGETQYF. The chain couples TRBV30 to TRBJ2-5, with 9 positions matching TRBD2. The CDR3 runs 14 residues. V was clipped by 0 bases and J by 5 bases; unmatched bases: 4. Germline V gives CDR1 GTSNPN, CDR2 SVGIG (reference sequence). The full variable domain, rest sourced from reference TRBV30 and TRBJ2-5, is SQTIHQWPATLVQPVGSPLSLECTVEGTSNPNLYWYRQAAGRGLQLLFYSVGIGQISSEVPQNLSASRPQDRQFILSSKKLLLSDSGFYLCAWSVGSGGETQYFGPGTRLLVL.

The chain combines TRBV5-1 with TRBJ2-2; tentative D call: TRBD2 (6 bases). V was trimmed by 5 bases and J by 4 bases, leaving 15 bases between them. This CDR3 comprises 15 residues. Germline values: CDR1 SGHRS, CDR2 YFSETQ. Here the CDR3 reads CASRLGTSFTGELFF. In DNA, the CDR3 is TGCGCCAGCAGGCTCGGGACTTCTTTCACCGGGGAGCTGTTTTTT.

A word on this clone: At one boundary the junction diverges from the germline segment, which might be a read error. The chain recombines TRBV7-8 with TRBJ2-4; D is perhaps TRBD1 or TRBD2 (6 bases each). The CDR3 loop spans 15 amino acids. The germline gives CDR1 SGHVS, CDR2 FQNEAQ. The CDR3 protein is CASSLAPHRVSIQYF. CDR3 DNA: TGTGCCAGCAGCCTAGCGCCCCACAGGGTGAGCATTCAGTACTTC.

The genes are TRBV30 and TRBJ2-1; the match to TRBD2 covers 11 bases. The V segment lost 1 base and the J segment 15 bases; nucleotides outside the gene matches: 14. CDR3 length equals 15 residues. Germline CDR1 and CDR2: GTSNPN and SVGIG (reference sequence). CDR3 protein: CAWSAVSGRARTGFF. DNA for the CDR3: TGTGCCTGGAGTGCAGTTAGCGGGAGGGCAAGAACGGGGTTCTTC.

The chain joins TRBV11-2 to TRBJ2-1; perhaps TRBD1 as D (6 bases). This CDR3 has 17 residues. Per germline, CDR1 SGHAT and CDR2 FQNNGV. Trimming left V 3 bases short and J 0 bases short, with 15 bases between. This CDR3 is CASSFNRDLSSYNEQFF. In DNA form, the CDR3 reads TGTGCCAGCAGCTTCAACAGGGATCTAAGCTCCTACAATGAGCAGTTCTTC.

J is TRBJ1-1 and V is TRBV7-9; weak D call: TRBD1 (6 bases). The V end was cut by 0 bases, the J end by 6 bases, with 20 bases between. Germline V lookup: CDR1 SEHNR, CDR2 FQNEAQ (reference sequence). The CDR3 runs 17 residues. CDR3 in DNA: TGTGCCAGCAGCTTAGCTTTTAAGGCAGGGGATGGGGCTGAAGCTTTCTTT. Translated: CASSLAFKAGDGAEAFF.

The chain employs TRBV30 and TRBJ2-3; 9 positions agree with TRBD2. Germline V gene data show CDR1 as GTSNPN and CDR2 as SVGIG (reference sequence). CDR3 length equals 14 residues. The J segment lost 4 bases and the V segment lost 5 bases, leaving 7 bases of the junction unmatched. The CDR3 sequence is CAWGSGRQADTQYF. The CDR3 nucleotides read TGTGCCTGGGGAAGCGGGAGGCAGGCAGATACGCAGTATTTT.

This chain's CDR3 is CASSLEAGPDTQYF. CDR3 coding DNA: TGCGCCAGCAGCTTGGAGGCGGGACCAGATACGCAGTATTTT. This chain connects TRBV5-1 to TRBJ2-3, with D possibly being TRBD2 (6 bases). V shed 0 bases and J shed 4 bases, with 9 bases lying between them. The CDR3 is 14 residues long. Per germline, CDR1 SGHRS and CDR2 YFSETQ.

V and J are TRBV6-5 and TRBJ2-7, with 8 positions matching TRBD2. Germline trimming cut 7 bases from V and 2 bases from J; bases unmatched to any gene: 7. This CDR3 spans 14 amino acids. Germline V gene sequence: CDR1 MNHEY, CDR2 SVGAGI. CDR3 loop: CASISTSGPYEQYF. CDR3 in DNA: TGTGCCAGCATTTCCACTAGCGGCCCCTACGAGCAGTACTTC.

V gene TRBV18 combines with J gene TRBJ2-1, with D maybe TRBD2 (6 bases). The CDR3 covers 13 residues. With 6 bases removed from V and 7 bases from J, the gap between germline ends came to 13 bases. The germline V gene has CDR1 KGHSH and CDR2 LQKENI. In DNA, the CDR3 is TGTGCCAGCTCGCCCCTAGCGAGAAATGAGCAGTTCTTC. Amino acid sequence: CASSPLARNEQFF.

The chain carries TRBV2 and TRBJ2-7; D possibly corresponds to TRBD2 (6 bases). The length of the CDR3 is 12 residues. Germline V lookup: CDR1 SNHLY, CDR2 FYNNEI. Trimming stripped 6 bases from V and 3 bases from J, with 9 bases between. Written as DNA, the CDR3 is TGTGCCAGCAGCGGGAGCATCTACGAGCAGTACTTC. Amino acids: CASSGSIYEQYF. Full variable domain (missing parts from reference TRBV2 and TRBJ2-7): EPEVTQTPSHQVTQMGQEVILRCVPISNHLYFYWYRQILGQKVEFLVSFYNNEISEKSEIFDDQFSVERPDGSNFTLKIRSTKLEDSAMYFCASSGSIYEQYFGPGTRLTVT.

The CDR3 spells CASSLGRTYEQYF. Here the CDR3 DNA reads TGTGCCAGCAGCTTGGGCAGGACCTACGAGCAGTACTTC. This sequence joins TRBV5-8 and TRBJ2-7, with no clear D. CDR1 SGHTS and CDR2 YDEGEE come from the germline V gene. Trimming stripped 0 bases from V and 2 bases from J, with 6 bases between. This CDR3 has 13 amino acids.

V is TRBV5-8 and J is TRBJ2-2; the match to TRBD2 covers 9 bases. Germline CDR1 is SGHTS and CDR2 is YDEGEE. This CDR3 has 16 amino acids. J gave up 4 bases and V 0 bases, and 4 bases lay outside the gene matches. The CDR3 region is CASSLGVAGVTGELFF. The CDR3 coding sequence is TGTGCCAGCAGCTTGGGGGTAGCGGGAGTCACCGGGGAGCTGTTTTTT.

This rearrangement joins TRBV29-1 to TRBJ1-1, with 7 bases identical to TRBD1. With V trimmed by 7 bases and J by 1 base, 9 bases remained unmatched. This CDR3 has 14 residues. CDR1 is SQVTM, CDR2 ANQGSEA, per germline. CDR3 sequence: CSAGTGTANTEAFF. In DNA form, the CDR3 reads TGCAGCGCCGGTACCGGGACAGCGAACACTGAAGCTTTCTTT.

The chain links TRBV28 to TRBJ2-7; 9 bases are shared with TRBD1. CDR1 is MDHEN, CDR2 SYDVKM, per germline. The CDR3 consists of 16 residues. V dropped 3 bases and J dropped 6; count of bases not matched to a gene: 12. The CDR3 DNA reads TGTGCCAGCAGTTTTGTACAGGGGGCCCACCTTGGCGAGCAGTACTTC. It codes for CASSFVQGAHLGEQYF.

The genes are TRBV9 and TRBJ2-3; 9 nucleotides align to TRBD1. Germline assignment: CDR1 SGDLS and CDR2 YYNGEE. The CDR3 length is 15 residues. V was clipped by 4 bases and J by 4 bases; unmatched bases: 7. CDR3 in amino acids: CASSFRTGAPDTQYF. In DNA form, the CDR3 reads TGTGCCAGCAGCTTTCGGACAGGGGCACCAGATACGCAGTATTTT.

This chain uses TRBV28 with TRBJ1-3, with 8 bases lining up with TRBD1. V lost 6 bases and J lost 12; bases outside the gene matches: 13. Germline V lookup: CDR1 MDHEN, CDR2 SYDVKM. The CDR3 is made up of 14 amino acids. CDR3 protein: CASSSLDRVWGIYF. CDR3 DNA sequence: TGTGCCAGCAGCTCTCTGGACAGGGTTTGGGGCATATATTTT.

The gene calls are TRBV28 and TRBJ2-7, with D possibly TRBD2 on 6 matching bases. The length of the CDR3 is 14 residues. V was trimmed by 4 bases and J by 2 bases, leaving 12 bases between them. The germline V gene has CDR1 MDHEN and CDR2 SYDVKM. CDR3 loop: CASSSSDRTYEQYF. The CDR3 DNA is TGTGCCAGCAGTTCTAGCGACAGAACCTACGAGCAGTACTTC. The entire variable domain, with the rest obtained from reference TRBV28 and TRBJ2-7, is as follows: DVKVTQSSRYLVKRTGEKVFLECVQDMDHENMFWYRQDPGLGLRLIYFSYDVKMKEKGDIPEGYSVSREKKERFSLILESASTNQTSMYLCASSSSDRTYEQYFGPGTRLTVT.

V usage is TRBV5-1 and J usage is TRBJ2-3; D is unclear. CDR3 length equals 15 residues. Between the trimmed V and J ends, which lost 2 bases and 2 bases, there was a span of 12 bases. Germline-derived CDR1 and CDR2 are SGHRS and YFSETQ. CDR3 loop: CASSLMRRDTDTQYF. The CDR3 nucleotides are TGCGCCAGCAGCTTAATGAGGAGAGACACAGATACGCAGTATTTT.

J is TRBJ2-1 and V is TRBV7-9, with D possibly being TRBD2 (5 bases). Trimming took 2 bases from V and 9 from J, leaving 17 bases between them. The CDR3 sequence is 15 residues long. Germline assignment: CDR1 SEHNR and CDR2 FQNEAQ (reference sequence). Written as DNA, the CDR3 is TGTGCCAGCAGCTTACTCATTGGGAGAGGAGGTGAGCAGTTCTTC. It is translated as CASSLLIGRGGEQFF.

The V and J genes are TRBV7-2 and TRBJ2-3, with a tentative D call TRBD2 (6 bases). CDR3 length: 14 amino acids. Germline CDR1 and CDR2: SGHTA and FQGNSA. V was pared by 5 bases and J by 0 bases, with 9 bases between. CDR3 bases: TGTGCCAGCAGCAAAGGACTAAGCACAGATACGCAGTATTTT. Amino acids: CASSKGLSTDTQYF.

The V call is TRBV27, the J call TRBJ1-3; D not certain. The CDR3 extends over 13 amino acids. V was pared by 5 bases and J by 1 base, with 6 bases between. Germline lookup yields CDR1 MNHEY and CDR2 SMNVEV (reference sequence). DNA for the CDR3: TGTGCCAGCAGTCTCAGGTCTGGAAACACCATATATTTT. This codes for CASSLRSGNTIYF.

This clone was detected only a few times. V is TRBV7-3 and J is TRBJ1-1; no definite D call. The CDR3 length is 14 residues. The V end was cut by 5 bases, the J end by 3 bases, with 13 bases between. CDR1 is SGHTA and CDR2 is FQGTGA in the germline V gene. The CDR3 nucleotides are TGTGCCAGCAGCCCCGAAGGTGGAGACACTGAAGCTTTCTTT. It translates to CASSPEGGDTEAFF.

This clone has a single count. This sequence joins TRBV6-1 and TRBJ2-7; 8 bases agree with TRBD1. The CDR3 is 14 amino acids. Germline V gene sequence: CDR1 MNHNS, CDR2 SASEGT. The J segment lost 1 base and the V segment lost 5 bases, leaving 4 bases of the junction unmatched. The CDR3 region is CASSMDRASYEQYF. DNA for the CDR3: TGTGCCAGCAGTATGGACAGGGCATCCTACGAGCAGTACTTC.

The chain has TRBV6-5 and TRBJ2-7; possibly TRBD1 for D (5 bases). V was shortened by 6 bases and J by 10 bases, with 19 bases between the two germline ends. CDR1 is MNHEY, CDR2 SVGAGI, per germline. This CDR3 is 13 amino acids long. The CDR3 DNA is TGTGCCAGCAGCGGATCAGGGCCGACCGAACAGTACTTC. Translation: CASSGSGPTEQYF.